These T cell receptor beta chains were read from a single sample in a study of blood T cell repertoires in COVID-19. Sequencing was performed with immunoSEQ multiplex PCR; in TCRdb, only in-frame clones are kept and a portion is missing. Of 39,000 or so clones in the sample, approximately 82% were seen once. Sequenced input: peripheral blood. The receptors stem from a woman of 80 years or more with active or convalescent COVID-19. Both conserved end residues are trimmed from each CDR3. The order of the fields is V gene, J gene, CDR3 protein.

TRBV9	TRBJ2-1	ASSLTGLAGVNEQF
TRBV4-3	TRBJ1-4	ASSQASGVREKLF
TRBV3-1/TRBV3-2	TRBJ1-2	ASSYDRDYGYT
TRBV4-3	TRBJ1-3	ASSQDRGNTIY
TRBV25-1	TRBJ1-4	ASSESGSWSEKLF
TRBV18	TRBJ2-5	ASSPREGMMETQY
TRBV28	TRBJ2-5	ASRRDRVLQETQY
TRBV28	TRBJ2-1	ATKAGVGNEQF
TRBV24-1	TRBJ1-1	ATSDSGTGAAEAF
TRBV4-1	TRBJ2-1	ASSQGLANNEQF
TRBV4-1	TRBJ1-3	ASSQQTGSGNTIY
TRBV28	TRBJ1-5	ASSRQSGGSNQPQH
TRBV29-1	TRBJ1-2	SVEDGQGGYT
TRBV10-3	TRBJ2-2	AISESPPGTGENTGELF
TRBV28	TRBJ1-5	ASSSRGRRIHQPQH
TRBV29-1	TRBJ2-1	SVSSNEQF
TRBV5-5	TRBJ2-3	ASSLRSGGGTDTQY
TRBV4-2	TRBJ1-5	ASSQGTGGIQPQH
TRBV28	TRBJ1-2	ATLRTGATGGYT
TRBV7-2	TRBJ1-4	ASSFSLATNEKLF
TRBV5-1	TRBJ2-7	ASSFPGNGEQY
TRBV7-9	TRBJ1-1	ASSLPDRENTEAF
TRBV28	TRBJ2-7	ASSLLTGTGDYEQY
TRBV7-9	TRBJ1-2	ASSPRGLSGYT
TRBV5-1	TRBJ2-1	ASRLGQNNEQF
TRBV7-7	TRBJ2-5	ASSSGLRETQY
TRBV7-3	TRBJ1-2	ASSLGRNYGYT
TRBV3-1/TRBV3-2	TRBJ1-2	ASSQGTGGYGYT
TRBV7-2	TRBJ1-1	ASSSQGYTEAF
TRBV27	TRBJ1-2	ASSLRMGAVYGYT
TRBV7-2	TRBJ2-7	ASSSGLGLSDEQY
TRBV9	TRBJ2-1	ASSASGTSGYNEQF
TRBV7-2	TRBJ2-7	ASSFAQGEGEQY
TRBV28	TRBJ2-1	ASSFTSGSINEQF
TRBV6-4	TRBJ1-2	ASSEGAHYGYT
TRBV5-1	TRBJ1-1	ASSLGTGLMNTEAF
TRBV12-3/TRBV12-4	TRBJ2-2	ASSLGFYGELF
TRBV11-2	TRBJ2-1	ASSLQGWREYNEQF
TRBV7-2	TRBJ2-7	ASSSTTGTGNYEQY
TRBV28	TRBJ2-3	ASSSGLAPVTSTDTQY
TRBV30	TRBJ2-7	AWRDGQPGYYEQY
TRBV7-3	TRBJ1-6	ASSLRQGDSPLH
TRBV6-2/TRBV6-3	TRBJ2-7	ASSSERTPTYEQY